These 5 T cell receptor beta chains came from one sample sequenced in a study of metastatic and nonmetastatic thyroid tumors. TCRdb re-called the PCR reads through MiXCR. Counted here are 90,000 or so clones, around 9.1% occurring once; the ten biggest clones make up around 9.2%. None of the patients had undergone any treatment ahead of thyroid surgery. The specimen was blood. These receptors originate from a female donor with papillary thyroid cancer or a benign thyroid nodule (not recorded which). Some clones in this sample may be carry-over from other donors' samples.

This clone was counted ten times or more. The rearrangement uses TRBV5-4 and TRBJ1-5, with 10 bases matching TRBD1. Losses at the gene ends were 3 bases for V and 1 base for J; bases not matched to a gene: 4. CDR3 length: 16 amino acids. Germline loops: CDR1 SGHNT, CDR2 YYREEE (reference sequence). CDR3 amino acids: CASSSGTGVSNQPQHF. CDR3 in DNA: TGTGCCAGCAGCTCCGGGACAGGGGTGAGCAATCAGCCCCAGCATTTT.

This chain uses TRBV30 with TRBJ2-3, with D perhaps given as TRBD1 or TRBD2 (5 bases each). The CDR3 totals 14 residues. Germline assignment: CDR1 GTSNPN and CDR2 SVGIG (reference sequence). The V end lost 0 bases, the J end lost 3 bases, and 10 bases lay between the germline ends. CDR3 protein: CAWSVGVATDTQYF. CDR3 DNA sequence: TGTGCCTGGAGTGTAGGGGTAGCGACAGATACGCAGTATTTT.

CDR3 amino acids: CASTDPAGTGYSGANVLTF. In nucleotides, the CDR3 is TGTGCCAGCACCGACCCCGCCGGGACAGGATATTCTGGGGCCAACGTCCTGACTTTC. The chain couples TRBV6-2 or TRBV6-3 to TRBJ2-6; 8 bases fit TRBD1. V lost 7 bases and J lost 1; bases outside the gene matches: 15. CDR1 and CDR2 from the germline V gene are MNHEY and SVGEGT. The CDR3 is 19 amino acids.

This clone has ten or more counts. A much larger clonotype is one base distant, so this may be a read error. V usage is TRBV12-3 or TRBV12-4 and J usage is TRBJ2-7; TRBD1 agrees at 10 bases. The CDR3 spans 15 residues. The V and J ends lost 2 bases and 4 bases, in that order; junction bases with no gene match: 5. This CDR3 is CASSLTGQGGYEQYF. DNA of the CDR3: TGTGCCAGCAGTTTAACCGGACAGGGGGGGTACGAGCAGTACTTC.

This clone was observed a few times. The rearrangement uses TRBV28 and TRBJ1-5; D ambiguous. Germline-derived CDR1 and CDR2 are MDHEN and SYDVKM. The CDR3 has 14 amino acids. Trimming removed 3 bases at V and 3 bases at J, with 9 bases between. The CDR3 loop reads CASSFSRVNQPQHF. CDR3 nucleotides: TGTGCCAGCAGTTTCTCCCGGGTCAATCAGCCCCAGCATTTT.